A single sample is the source of the 24 T cell receptor beta chains below, sequenced in a study of beta chain features in type 1 diabetes. General study findings and limits: People with Type 1 diabetes carried modestly yet significantly shorter TCRB CDR3s in all four CD4+ subsets.

Their antigens are not known. The whole isolated RNA underwent reverse transcription, so sequencing captured expressed TCRB transcripts. The protocol was immunoSEQ multiplex PCR, while the TCRdb copy is restricted to in-frame clones and leaves out a portion. The sample consists of about 340,000 clones, approximately 15% of them appearing once. The specimen was naive CD4+ T cells from blood. All receptors come from a woman younger than 35 with type 1 diabetes.

This clone was seen once. The chain links TRBV7-2 to TRBJ1-1; tentatively, D is TRBD1 (5 bases). This CDR3 region has 12 residues. V was shortened by 3 bases and J by 6 bases, with 8 bases between the two germline ends. The germline CDR1 and CDR2 sequences are SGHTA and FQGNSA. The chain's CDR3 is CASSLGGAEAFF. CDR3 in DNA: TGTGCCAGCAGCTTGGGGGGGGCTGAAGCTTTCTTT.

This clone has more than one count but fewer than ten. The chain employs TRBV6-6 and TRBJ2-5, with D perhaps matching TRBD2 (5 bases). There are 13 residues in the CDR3. Deletions cut 8 bases from V and 7 bases from J, with 17 bases between. Germline V gene lookup returns CDR1 MNHNY and CDR2 SVGAGI (reference sequence). The CDR3 is CASSWEGGGTQYF. The CDR3 DNA reads as TGTGCCAGCTCTTGGGAAGGAGGCGGGACCCAGTACTTC.

This clone was seen more than once but under ten times. The chain combines TRBV5-4 with TRBJ2-1; TRBD2 matches at 11 bases. This CDR3 contains 15 residues. Germline loops: CDR1 SGHNT, CDR2 YYREEE (reference sequence). V trimming: 4 bases; J trimming: 8 bases; junction bases outside the gene matches: 8. The CDR3 bases are TGTGCCAGCAGCGCCACTAGCGGGAGTTTCGATGAGCAGTTCTTC. Its translation is CASSATSGSFDEQFF.

The rearrangement joins TRBV7-9 to TRBJ2-5, with TRBD1 identical over 10 bases. Germline lookup yields CDR1 SEHNR and CDR2 FQNEAQ (reference sequence). There are 13 residues in the CDR3. Trimming cost V 8 bases and J 5 bases; bases outside gene matches: 5. The CDR3 protein is CASGRDRGETQYF. The CDR3 DNA is TGTGCCAGCGGAAGGGACAGGGGTGAGACCCAGTACTTC. The whole variable domain, filled in from reference TRBV7-9 and TRBJ2-5, reads DTGVSQNPRHKITKRGQNVTFRCDPISEHNRLYWYRQTLGQGPEFLTYFQNEAQLEKSRLLSDRFSAERPKGSFSTLEIQRTEQGDSAMYLCASGRDRGETQYFGPGTRLLVL.

The chain joins TRBV5-4 to TRBJ2-5; 7 bases map to TRBD1. The CDR3 extends over 13 amino acids. Germline V gives CDR1 SGHNT, CDR2 YYREEE (reference sequence). V dropped 3 bases and J dropped 2; count of bases not matched to a gene: 1. The CDR3 region has the DNA TGTGCCAGCAGCTGGGACAGACAAGAGACCCAGTACTTC. Amino acid sequence: CASSWDRQETQYF.

The genes are TRBV27 and TRBJ2-2; no clear D gene. This CDR3 has 12 amino acids. Germline V lookup: CDR1 MNHEY, CDR2 SMNVEV (reference sequence). Trimming pared 5 bases from V and 6 bases from J, leaving 7 bases between. Here the CDR3 reads CASSIIAGELFF. CDR3 nucleotide sequence: TGTGCCAGCAGTATCATAGCCGGGGAGCTGTTTTTT.

This chain links TRBV6-6 with TRBJ1-5; D perhaps matches TRBD1 (5 bases). Germline CDR1 MNHNY, CDR2 SVGAGI (reference sequence). The CDR3 length is 16 residues. V was cut by 0 bases and J by 4 bases, with 13 bases left in between. The CDR3 nucleotides are TGTGCCAGCAGTTACTCCCGGGACGGGAGTAATCAGCCCCAGCATTTT. It encodes CASSYSRDGSNQPQHF.

The chain employs TRBV7-9 and TRBJ2-7; 7 bases fit TRBD2. Germline-derived CDR1 and CDR2 are SEHNR and FQNEAQ (reference sequence). This CDR3 contains 14 residues. V shed 1 base, J shed 4 bases, and the junction held 4 bases outside the gene matches. In DNA, the CDR3 is TGTGCCAGCAGCTTAGGGGGGGGAAAGTACGAGCAGTACTTC. It translates to CASSLGGGKYEQYF.

This clone appeared a few times. J is TRBJ1-5 and V is TRBV18; TRBD1 matches at 9 bases. The V segment lost 6 bases and the J segment 4 bases; nucleotides outside the gene matches: 4. The germline V gene encodes CDR1 KGHSH and CDR2 LQKENI. CDR3 length: 14 amino acids. DNA for the CDR3: TGTGCCAGCTCCCCGGACAGGGGTAATCAGCCCCAGCATTTT. Translation gives CASSPDRGNQPQHF.

The chain recombines TRBV11-2 with TRBJ2-1; 9 bases are a match to TRBD2. The CDR3 loop spans 15 amino acids. The germline V gene encodes CDR1 SGHAT and CDR2 FQNNGV. V was pared by 1 base and J by 9 bases, with 7 bases of the junction left unmatched. The DNA for the CDR3 is TGTGCCAGCAGCTTAGCAGCTAGCGGGATAGCTGAGCAGTTCTTC. Amino acids: CASSLAASGIAEQFF. Combining the CDR3 with reference TRBV11-2 and TRBJ2-1 gives the whole variable domain EAGVAQSPRYKIIEKRQSVAFWCNPISGHATLYWYQQILGQGPKLLIQFQNNGVVDDSQLPKDRFSAERLKGVDSTLKIQPAKLEDSAVYLCASSLAASGIAEQFFGPGTRLTVL.

The chain carries TRBV5-1 and TRBJ2-1; 8 nucleotides align to TRBD2. CDR1 and CDR2 (germline): SGHRS, YFSETQ. The CDR3 is made up of 15 amino acids. V lost 2 bases, J lost 9 bases, and 10 bases stayed unmatched. CDR3 in DNA: TGCGCCAGCAGCTTATACCCCAACAGCGGGGGTGAGCAGTTCTTC. Translating it yields CASSLYPNSGGEQFF.

This clone was seen a few times. V usage is TRBV19 and J usage is TRBJ1-5; 9 nucleotides agree with TRBD1. Trimming at V came to 7 bases and at J to 0 bases, leaving 13 bases not matched to a gene. Per germline, CDR1 LNHDA and CDR2 SQIVND (reference sequence). CDR3 length: 18 amino acids. The CDR3 bases are TGTGCCAGTATGGGGGACAGGGTACTAACTAATAGCAATCAGCCCCAGCATTTT. Protein product: CASMGDRVLTNSNQPQHF.

Turning to this clone: Other DNA sequences from this sample encode an identical CDR3 as well. The rearrangement uses TRBV7-9 and TRBJ2-1; TRBD2 matches at 8 bases. V lost 1 base and J lost 4; bases outside the gene matches: 3. The CDR3 has 15 amino acids. Per germline, CDR1 SEHNR and CDR2 FQNEAQ (reference sequence). The CDR3 DNA sequence: TGTGCCAGCAGCTTAGAAGCTAGCGGGTACAATGAGCAGTTCTTC. Amino acids: CASSLEASGYNEQFF.

For this clone: Other nucleotide sequences in the sample specify the same CDR3. This chain connects TRBV18 to TRBJ2-5; TRBD1 is a possible D gene (6 bases). Trimming removed 2 bases at V and 2 bases at J, with 6 bases between. CDR1 is KGHSH, CDR2 LQKENI, per germline. This CDR3 region has 13 residues. CDR3 loop: CASSPDRQETQYF. The DNA of the CDR3 is TGTGCCAGCTCACCAGACAGGCAAGAGACCCAGTACTTC. Full variable domain (missing parts from reference TRBV18 and TRBJ2-5): NAGVMQNPRHLVRRRGQEARLRCSPMKGHSHVYWYRQLPEEGLKFMVYLQKENIIDESGMPKERFSAEFPKEGPSILRIQQVVRGDSAAYFCASSPDRQETQYFGPGTRLLVL.

The rearrangement uses TRBV27 and TRBJ2-1; TRBD2 matches 7 bases. V dropped 2 bases and J dropped 7; count of bases not matched to a gene: 8. Germline V gene sequence: CDR1 MNHEY, CDR2 SMNVEV (reference sequence). The CDR3 totals 15 residues. The CDR3 spells CASSLVAGEINEQFF. The CDR3 DNA follows: TGTGCCAGCAGTTTAGTTGCGGGAGAGATAAATGAGCAGTTCTTC.

The rearrangement links TRBV4-3 to TRBJ1-4; D call uncertain. Between the trimmed V and J ends, which lost 4 bases and 7 bases, there was a span of 13 bases. CDR1 is LGHNA, CDR2 YSLEER, per germline. CDR3 length: 14 amino acids. Written as DNA, the CDR3 is TGCGCCAGCAGCCCCGGGATTCAGGTTGAAAAACTGTTTTTT. Protein: CASSPGIQVEKLFF.

This clone showed up just a few times. The rearrangement joins TRBV6-5 to TRBJ1-4; D is undetermined. V was shortened by 0 bases and J by 7 bases, with 6 bases between the two germline ends. This CDR3 has 13 amino acids. Germline lookup yields CDR1 MNHEY and CDR2 SVGAGI. CDR3 region: CASSYSTGEKLFF. The DNA of the CDR3 is TGTGCCAGCAGTTACTCGACGGGTGAAAAACTGTTTTTT.

This clone appeared once. The V and J genes are TRBV5-6 and TRBJ1-4, with unresolved D. With 2 bases removed from V and 8 bases from J, the gap between germline ends came to 13 bases. Germline-derived CDR1 and CDR2 are SGHDT and YYEEEE. This CDR3 region has 14 residues. The CDR3 spells CASSFPGKREKLFF. The CDR3 bases are TGTGCCAGCAGCTTCCCCGGGAAGAGGGAAAAACTGTTTTTT. The variable domain in full, completed from reference TRBV5-6 and TRBJ1-4, reads DAGVTQSPTHLIKTRGQQVTLRCSPKSGHDTVSWYQQALGQGPQFIFQYYEEEERQRGNFPDRFSGHQFPNYSSELNVNALLLGDSALYLCASSFPGKREKLFFGSGTQLSVL.

This clone was seen a few times. The sample carries other DNA sequences with the same CDR3. This CDR3 is CASSFGLAVYNEQFF. As DNA, the CDR3 is TGTGCCAGCAGCTTCGGACTAGCGGTCTACAATGAGCAGTTCTTC. This chain joins TRBV7-2 and TRBJ2-1, with TRBD2 matching over 10 bases. The junction had 2 bases not matched to a gene; V was cut back by 3 bases and J by 3 bases. The CDR3 covers 15 residues. The germline V gene has CDR1 SGHTA and CDR2 FQGNSA. The variable domain in full, completed from reference TRBV7-2 and TRBJ2-1, reads GAGVSQSPSNKVTEKGKDVELRCDPISGHTALYWYRQSLGQGLEFLIYFQGNSAPDKSGLPSDRFSAERTGGSVSTLTIQRTQQEDSAVYLCASSFGLAVYNEQFFGPGTRLTVL.

This clone was observed a handful of times. This chain connects TRBV27 to TRBJ2-6; no clear D gene. The V gene's germline CDR1 is MNHEY and CDR2 SMNVEV (reference sequence). The V and J ends lost 1 base and 0 bases respectively, with 4 bases between them. This CDR3 has 15 residues. CDR3 DNA: TGTGCCAGCAGTTTATTTAACTCTGGGGCCAACGTCCTGACTTTC. It yields the protein CASSLFNSGANVLTF. The full variable domain, its missing parts supplied by reference TRBV27 and TRBJ2-6, is EAQVTQNPRYLITVTGKKLTVTCSQNMNHEYMSWYRQDPGLGLRQIYYSMNVEVTDKGDVPEGYKVSRKEKRNFPLILESPSPNQTSLYFCASSLFNSGANVLTFGAGSRLTVL.

The sample holds many counts of this clone. This chain links TRBV18 with TRBJ1-1; D possibly corresponds to TRBD1 (6 bases). Trimming pared 3 bases from V and 3 bases from J, leaving 8 bases between. The CDR3 length is 13 residues. Germline V gene data show CDR1 as KGHSH and CDR2 as LQKENI. CDR3 bases: TGTGCCAGCTCACCGAACAGGGACACTGAAGCTTTCTTT. Amino acids: CASSPNRDTEAFF.

A few counts support this clone. The chain employs TRBV11-2 and TRBJ2-5, with 10 bases identical to TRBD1. V shed 1 base and J 5 bases; nucleotides not matched to a gene: 7. The CDR3 sequence is 16 residues long. Germline CDR1 SGHAT, CDR2 FQNNGV. The CDR3 DNA follows: TGTGCCAGCAGCTTAGGCTGGGGACAGGGGAAGGAGACCCAGTACTTC. Amino acids: CASSLGWGQGKETQYF.

This clone was seen a handful of times. At the DNA level, this CDR3 is encoded by other sequences in the same sample as well. The rearrangement joins TRBV7-9 to TRBJ2-7; 11 bases are shared with TRBD2. Germline V gene sequence: CDR1 SEHNR, CDR2 FQNEAQ (reference sequence). V lost 1 base to trimming and J lost 7 bases; unmatched junction nucleotides: 0. The CDR3 contains 13 residues. The CDR3 spells CASSLGLAGEQYV. DNA for the CDR3: TGTGCCAGCAGCTTAGGACTAGCGGGGGAGCAGTACGTC.

This chain connects TRBV10-3 to TRBJ1-5, with 7 bases identical to TRBD1. The V gene end was trimmed by 2 bases and the J gene end by 6 bases; junction bases not matched to a gene: 7. The CDR3 totals 15 residues. Germline CDR1 is ENHRY and CDR2 is SYGVKD. CDR3 loop: CAISERQGGGQPQHF. The CDR3 DNA follows: TGTGCCATCAGTGAGCGACAGGGAGGTGGTCAGCCCCAGCATTTT.